This TCR beta chain was documented in a study of T-cell memory formation after mild COVID-19. The wider study: TCR clusters were largely donor specific. Broader study findings: Among CD4+ contracting clones, most were CM and EM, and CD8+ ones EMRA.

The trim removed 7 bases at V and 7 bases at J, leaving 16 bases unmatched. The CDR3 length is 17 residues. TCRdb fed the 5' RACE reads into MiXCR, producing one record per CDR3 protein. The sample carries under 400,000 distinct CDR3 sequences, 25% to 30% recorded once. This clonotype was recorded once. Its antigen is still unknown. The V and J genes are TRBV12-3 or TRBV12-4 and TRBJ2-2; 9 positions agree with TRBD1. The specimen was PBMCs or a T cell subset sorted from them (not recorded which). The sequence derives from an adult woman who had mild COVID-19 (a few samples of this study predate the infection). Cell type and time point are not known. The CDR3 protein is CASTKTGGPAPIGELFF. DNA for the CDR3: TGTGCCAGCACCAAAACAGGGGGCCCGGCCCCAATCGGGGAGCTGTTTTTT.